This note documents a single T cell receptor beta chain sequence. This record belongs to a study of beta chain features in type 1 diabetes. J gave up 3 bases and V 9 bases, and 17 bases lay outside the gene matches. The CDR3 contains 17 residues. The sequenced template was cDNA made from the entire isolated RNA. TCRdb's copy holds only in-frame clones and misses some; the assay was immunoSEQ multiplex PCR. The profile shows 900,000 or so clones, 15% to 20% of them singletons. The origin of this receptor is a woman aged 18-29 years in good health. The genes are TRBV23-1 and TRBJ1-5; 7 positions agree with TRBD1. TRBV23-1 is designated an ORF whose function remains uncertain. The sample was naive CD4+ T cells from blood. The CDR3 coding sequence is TGCGCCAGTGGCCGACAGGGAGGCGGCCCCATCAATCAGCCCCAGCATTTT. It encodes CASGRQGGGPINQPQHF.